This is a list of T cell receptor beta chains from one sample in a study of CD8 T cells in ankylosing spondylitis. In TCRdb, the 5' RACE reads were re-called with MiXCR into one record per CDR3 protein. The table has about 450,000 distinct CDR3 sequences, 26% seen once. The sequencing input was blood, either unsorted or a sorted T cell fraction (not recorded which). Source of these receptors: a male donor with ankylosing spondylitis. Both conserved end residues are part of each CDR3. D genes are given only for firm matches. Rows may omit the clone size; those that give it use once, few, many or a size class.

CDR3: CASSFGYRGQGRAEAFF; DNA: TGTGCCAGCAGCTTCGGATATCGGGGACAGGGAAGAGCCGAAGCTTTCTTT; V: TRBV5-6; J: TRBJ1-1; D: TRBD1; size: NA
CDR3: CATSDPTGQRTYNEQFF; DNA: TGTGCCACCAGTGATCCGACAGGTCAAAGAACCTACAATGAGCAGTTCTTC; V: TRBV24-1; J: TRBJ2-1; D: NA; size: NA
CDR3: CASSPGQSGTEAFF; DNA: TGTGCCAGCAGCCCGGGACAGAGTGGGACTGAAGCTTTCTTT; V: TRBV7-2; J: TRBJ1-1; D: TRBD1; size: NA
CDR3: CATSRDLGSYNSPLHF; DNA: TGTGCCACCAGCAGAGATCTGGGCAGCTATAATTCACCCCTCCACTTT; V: TRBV15; J: TRBJ1-6; D: NA; size: NA
CDR3: CASSQGTSGTSSYEQYF; DNA: TGCGCCAGCAGCCAAGGGACTAGCGGGACAAGTTCCTACGAGCAGTACTTC; V: TRBV5-1; J: TRBJ2-7; D: TRBD2; size: NA
CDR3: CASRDRQGGDSPLHF; DNA: TGCGCCAGCAGAGACCGACAGGGTGGGGATTCACCCCTCCACTTT; V: TRBV5-1; J: TRBJ1-6; D: TRBD1; size: NA
CDR3: CATSRTQGPQETQYF; DNA: TGTGCCACCAGCAGAACACAGGGGCCCCAAGAGACCCAGTACTTC; V: TRBV15; J: TRBJ2-5; D: TRBD1; size: NA
CDR3: CSAIGGSGPGANVLTF; DNA: TGCAGTGCTATAGGGGGGAGCGGCCCCGGGGCCAACGTCCTGACTTTC; V: TRBV20-1; J: TRBJ2-6; D: NA; size: NA
CDR3: CASSLRPLREQYF; DNA: TGCGCCAGCAGTTTAAGGCCTTTACGAGAACAGTACTTC; V: TRBV5-1; J: TRBJ2-7; D: NA; size: NA
CDR3: CSANQGAGANVLTF; DNA: TGCAGTGCTAATCAGGGGGCTGGGGCCAACGTCCTGACTTTC; V: TRBV20-1; J: TRBJ2-6; D: TRBD1; size: NA
CDR3: CASSSKITNEQYF; DNA: TGCGCCAGCAGCTCCAAAATTACCAACGAGCAGTACTTC; V: TRBV5-1; J: TRBJ2-7; D: NA; size: few